The sample holds many counts of the clone carrying this T cell receptor beta chain. For TCRbeta, the library was prepared with unique molecular identifiers. Each CDR3 protein is one row after TCRdb ran MiXCR on the PCR reads. The data hold hundreds of thousands of distinct CDR3 sequences, with over 9.5% observed a single time. CDR3 size: 13 residues. Deletions cut 4 bases from V and 9 bases from J, with 13 bases between. Germline loops: CDR1 WSHSY, CDR2 SAAADI. This specimen belongs to a study of T-cell reconstitution after alpha-beta-depleted transplantation in children. This TCR derives from a human donor who donated a stem cell graft to a child with acute myeloid leukemia. This sample comprised PBMCs from the stem cell graft donor, obtained from the stem cell graft. This chain uses TRBV10-2 with TRBJ2-4, with D unresolved. CDR3 coding DNA: TGCGCCAGCAGTGGTTCAGCTAGTGGCATTCAGTACTTC. It is translated as CASSGSASGIQYF.